These T cell receptor beta chains were read from a single sample in a study of Tregs in tolerant kidney transplant recipients. Libraries were prepared by immunoSEQ multiplex PCR; TCRdb keeps only in-frame clonotypes and omits some of them. The sample lists some 70,000 clones, roughly 91% seen once, with around 0.4% in the top ten. The source was CD4+ T cells from blood, collected before the transplant. All receptors derive from a human donor who received a combined kidney and bone marrow transplant. CDR3s include the opening cysteine and the closing phenylalanine or tryptophan. Fields, in order: V gene, D gene, clone size, J gene, CDR3 protein, CDR3 DNA. The D gene is left open where the match is weak. Clone size is not always given. Where it is, it says once, few, many or a class for expanded clones.

TRBV6-5	.	.	TRBJ2-5	CASSREETQYF	TGTGCCAGCAGTCGCGAGGAGACCCAGTACTTC
TRBV27	.	once	TRBJ2-1	CASSQRRGGNEQFF	TGTGCCAGCAGTCAGAGGAGGGGGGGGAATGAGCAGTTCTTC
TRBV29-1	.	.	TRBJ2-7	CSVAGGPANLLYEQYF	TGCAGCGTTGCGGGGGGCCCGGCTAACCTCCTTTACGAGCAGTACTTC
TRBV19	TRBD1	.	TRBJ2-6	CASSTQGAGGANVLTF	TGTGCCAGTAGCACACAGGGGGCTGGTGGGGCCAACGTCCTGACTTTC
TRBV30	.	once	TRBJ1-4	CACSERGRATNEKLFF	TGTGCCTGCTCGGAACGGGGAAGGGCAACTAATGAAAAACTGTTTTTT
TRBV5-1	TRBD1	.	TRBJ2-1	CASSRQQGASYNEQFF	TGCGCCAGCAGCCGGCAACAGGGGGCTTCCTACAATGAGCAGTTCTTC
TRBV28	TRBD1	.	TRBJ1-2	CASSLATGGGSYGYTF	TGTGCCAGCAGTCTCGCGACAGGGGGCGGATCCTATGGCTACACCTTC
TRBV11-2	TRBD1	.	TRBJ1-2	CASSSDGTGDFPYGYTF	TGTGCCAGCAGCTCCGACGGGACAGGGGACTTCCCCTATGGCTACACCTTC
TRBV7-2	TRBD2	.	TRBJ2-1	CASSPPGLAAYNEQFF	TGTGCCAGCAGTCCGCCGGGACTAGCGGCCTACAATGAGCAGTTCTTC
TRBV9	TRBD2	.	TRBJ2-3	CASSATSGYSTDTQYF	TGTGCCAGCAGCGCAACTAGCGGATACAGCACAGATACGCAGTATTTT
TRBV6-5	TRBD2	.	TRBJ2-3	CASSYAGGADTQYF	TGTGCCAGCAGTTACGCGGGGGGCGCAGATACGCAGTATTTT
TRBV2	.	.	TRBJ2-2	CASSGLYGELFF	TGTGCCAGCAGTGGACTTTACGGGGAGCTGTTTTTT
TRBV10-3	TRBD1	.	TRBJ2-7	CAISEPGQGLYEQYF	TGTGCCATCAGTGAGCCGGGACAGGGGTTATACGAGCAGTACTTC
TRBV7-2	TRBD1	once	TRBJ2-7	CASSLIPGGTGGAYEQYF	TGTGCCAGCAGCCTCATACCGGGTGGTACAGGGGGCGCCTACGAGCAGTACTTC
TRBV29-1	TRBD2	.	TRBJ2-4	CSVVWGTSGGDIQYF	TGCAGCGTTGTATGGGGGACTAGCGGGGGGGACATTCAGTACTTC
TRBV7-2	TRBD1	.	TRBJ2-7	CASTSYSGTGSYEQYF	TGTGCCAGCACTTCTTATTCAGGGACAGGGTCCTACGAGCAGTACTTC
TRBV18	.	.	TRBJ2-7	CASSPGLALSYEQYF	TGTGCCAGCTCACCGGGGCTAGCGCTTTCCTACGAGCAGTACTTC
TRBV6-5	TRBD2	once	TRBJ2-1	CASSYGLAGLYNEQFF	TGTGCCAGCAGTTACGGACTAGCGGGGCTCTACAATGAGCAGTTCTTC
TRBV6-1	.	.	TRBJ2-7	CASSEENGTRRLAASSYEQYF	TGTGCCAGCAGTGAAGAGAATGGGACAAGGAGACTAGCCGCCAGCTCCTACGAGCAGTACTTC
TRBV6-1	.	.	TRBJ2-5	CASSEGGKGETQYF	TGTGCCAGCAGTGAAGGGGGCAAAGGAGAGACCCAGTACTTC
TRBV6-5	.	.	TRBJ2-7	CASTYRGSSYEQYF	TGTGCCAGCACTTATAGAGGGAGCTCCTACGAGCAGTACTTC
TRBV5-1	.	.	TRBJ2-6	CASTLRAIGSGANVLTF	TGCGCCAGCACCCTCAGGGCAATAGGCTCTGGGGCCAACGTCCTGACTTTC
TRBV5-1	TRBD1	.	TRBJ2-7	CASNSGGLTGEQYF	TGCGCCAGCAACTCAGGGGGTCTCACCGGCGAGCAGTACTTC
TRBV9	TRBD2	.	TRBJ2-1	CASSVAGTSGIYEQFF	TGTGCCAGCAGCGTAGCCGGGACTAGCGGGATCTATGAGCAGTTCTTC
TRBV7-2	TRBD2	.	TRBJ2-7	CASSLAQATPSGRAHEQYF	TGTGCCAGCAGCTTAGCGCAGGCTACTCCTAGCGGGAGGGCCCACGAGCAGTACTTC
TRBV7-2	TRBD2	.	TRBJ2-1	CASSLGGTGSYNEQFF	TGTGCCAGCAGCTTGGGGGGGACCGGCTCCTACAATGAGCAGTTCTTC
TRBV14	.	.	TRBJ2-7	CASSQDGEQYF	TGTGCCAGCAGCCAAGACGGGGAGCAGTACTTC
TRBV5-4	.	.	TRBJ2-5	CASSPPGRGRGGETQYF	TGTGCCAGCAGCCCCCCGGGACGTGGGAGGGGGGGAGAGACCCAGTACTTC
TRBV7-9	.	.	TRBJ2-7	CASSLAGSRRGAYEQYF	TGTGCCAGCAGCTTAGCGGGGTCACGGCGGGGCGCCTACGAGCAGTACTTC
TRBV4-3	TRBD1	.	TRBJ2-1	CASSVWGQRVWVF	TGCGCCAGCAGCGTATGGGGACAGCGCGTCTGGGTCTTC
TRBV5-6	.	.	TRBJ2-3	CASIGGGDTQYF	TGTGCCAGCATTGGAGGAGGGGATACGCAGTATTTT
TRBV7-6	TRBD2	.	TRBJ2-1	CASSFSSGKAYNEQFF	TGTGCCAGCAGCTTTTCTAGCGGGAAGGCCTACAATGAGCAGTTCTTC
TRBV4-1	.	.	TRBJ1-5	CASSLQDSPNQPQHF	TGCGCCAGCAGCCTACAGGACAGTCCGAATCAGCCCCAGCATTTT
TRBV28	TRBD1	.	TRBJ2-3	CASGQGDGDTQYF	TGTGCCAGCGGACAGGGGGACGGAGATACGCAGTATTTT
TRBV15	.	.	TRBJ1-1	CATSRDVNTVTEAFF	TGTGCCACCAGCAGAGATGTAAACACCGTCACTGAAGCTTTCTTT
TRBV6-1	TRBD1	.	TRBJ1-4	CASSAVGRGDEKLFF	TGTGCCAGCAGTGCCGTGGGCAGGGGGGACGAAAAACTGTTTTTT
TRBV7-8	TRBD2	once	TRBJ2-7	CASSLGRMTSGRAEQYF	TGTGCCAGCAGCTTAGGACGGATGACTAGCGGGAGAGCCGAGCAGTACTTC
TRBV7-3	.	.	TRBJ2-7	CASSLSGSSYEQYF	TGTGCCAGCAGCTTATCCGGGAGCTCCTACGAGCAGTACTTC
TRBV27	TRBD1	.	TRBJ1-1	CASSFNRGATEAFF	TGTGCCAGCAGTTTTAACAGGGGAGCCACTGAAGCTTTCTTT
TRBV10-3	TRBD2	.	TRBJ2-3	CAIRLAGTDTQYF	TGTGCCATCAGACTAGCGGGAACCGATACGCAGTATTTT
TRBV7-2	TRBD2	.	TRBJ2-1	CASSGGTSGYRNEQFF	TGTGCCAGCAGCGGGGGGACTAGCGGGTACCGGAATGAGCAGTTCTTC